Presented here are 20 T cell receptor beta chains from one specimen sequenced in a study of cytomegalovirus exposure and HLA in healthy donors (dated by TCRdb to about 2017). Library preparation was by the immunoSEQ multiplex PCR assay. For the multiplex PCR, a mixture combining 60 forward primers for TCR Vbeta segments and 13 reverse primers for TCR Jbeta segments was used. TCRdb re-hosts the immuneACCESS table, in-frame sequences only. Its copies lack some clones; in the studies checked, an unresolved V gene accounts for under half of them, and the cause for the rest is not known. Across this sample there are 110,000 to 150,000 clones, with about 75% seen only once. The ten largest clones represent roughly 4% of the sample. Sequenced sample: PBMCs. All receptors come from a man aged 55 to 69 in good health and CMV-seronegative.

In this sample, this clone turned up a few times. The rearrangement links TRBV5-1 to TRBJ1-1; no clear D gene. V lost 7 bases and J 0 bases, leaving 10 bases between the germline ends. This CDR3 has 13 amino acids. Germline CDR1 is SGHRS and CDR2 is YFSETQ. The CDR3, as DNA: TGCGCCAGCCGGCGGGATTTGAACACTGAAGCTTTCTTT. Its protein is CASRRDLNTEAFF.

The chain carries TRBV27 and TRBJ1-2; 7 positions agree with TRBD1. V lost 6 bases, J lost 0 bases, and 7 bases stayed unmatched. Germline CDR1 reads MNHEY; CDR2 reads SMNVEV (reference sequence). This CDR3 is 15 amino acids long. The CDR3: CASRIRTGTNYGYTF. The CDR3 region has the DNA TGTGCCAGCAGGATCCGGACAGGCACTAACTATGGCTACACCTTC.

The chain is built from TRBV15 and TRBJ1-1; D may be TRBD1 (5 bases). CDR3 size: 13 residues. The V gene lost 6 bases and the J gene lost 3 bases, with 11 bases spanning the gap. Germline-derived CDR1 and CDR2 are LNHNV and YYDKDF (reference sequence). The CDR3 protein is CATRWTSDTEAFF. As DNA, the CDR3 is TGTGCCACCAGATGGACAAGCGACACTGAAGCTTTCTTT.

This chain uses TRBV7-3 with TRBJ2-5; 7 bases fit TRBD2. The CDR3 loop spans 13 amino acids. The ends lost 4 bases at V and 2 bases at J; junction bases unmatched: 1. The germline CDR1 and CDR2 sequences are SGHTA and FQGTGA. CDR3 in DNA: TGTGCCAGCAGCTCTAGCGGTCAAGAGACCCAGTACTTC. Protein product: CASSSSGQETQYF.

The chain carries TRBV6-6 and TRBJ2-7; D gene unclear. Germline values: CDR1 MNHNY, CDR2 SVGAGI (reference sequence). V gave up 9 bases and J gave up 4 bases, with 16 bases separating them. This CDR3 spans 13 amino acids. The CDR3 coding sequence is TGTGCCAGTGGCGGCCCTCCAAGATACGAGCAGTACTTC. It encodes CASGGPPRYEQYF.

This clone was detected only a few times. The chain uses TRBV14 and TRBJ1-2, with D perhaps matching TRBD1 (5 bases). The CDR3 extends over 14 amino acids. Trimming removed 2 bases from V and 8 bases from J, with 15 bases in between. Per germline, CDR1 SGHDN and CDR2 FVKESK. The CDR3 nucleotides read TGTGCCAGCAGCCAACTCAGGGTACCGGAGGGCTACACCTTC. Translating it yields CASSQLRVPEGYTF.

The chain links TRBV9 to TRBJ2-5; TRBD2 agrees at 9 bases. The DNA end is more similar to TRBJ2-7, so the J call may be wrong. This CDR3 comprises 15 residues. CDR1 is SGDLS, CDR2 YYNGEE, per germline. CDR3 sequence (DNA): TGTGCCAGCAGCGTAGGTAGCGGGAGAGCCTACGAGCAGTACTTC. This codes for CASSVGSGRAYEQYF.

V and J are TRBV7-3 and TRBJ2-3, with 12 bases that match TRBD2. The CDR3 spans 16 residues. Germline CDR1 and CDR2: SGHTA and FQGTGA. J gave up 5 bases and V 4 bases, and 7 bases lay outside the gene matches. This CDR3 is CASSSASGRAVDTQYF. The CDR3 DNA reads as TGTGCCAGCAGCTCTGCTAGCGGGAGGGCAGTAGATACGCAGTATTTT.

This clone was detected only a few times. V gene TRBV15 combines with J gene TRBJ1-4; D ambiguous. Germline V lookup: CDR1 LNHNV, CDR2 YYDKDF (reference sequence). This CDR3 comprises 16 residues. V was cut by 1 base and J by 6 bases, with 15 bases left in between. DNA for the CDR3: TGTGCCACCAGCAGAGGTTCCCCCCCCGGGTATGAAAAACTGTTTTTT. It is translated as CATSRGSPPGYEKLFF.

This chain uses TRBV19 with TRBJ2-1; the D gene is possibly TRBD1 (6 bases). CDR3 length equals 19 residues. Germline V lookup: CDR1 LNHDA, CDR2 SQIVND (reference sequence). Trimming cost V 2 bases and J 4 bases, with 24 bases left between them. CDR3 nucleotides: TGTGCCAGTAGTATAAGGGGCAGGGACACCAGCCTCCTTTACAATGAGCAGTTCTTC. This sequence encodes CASSIRGRDTSLLYNEQFF.

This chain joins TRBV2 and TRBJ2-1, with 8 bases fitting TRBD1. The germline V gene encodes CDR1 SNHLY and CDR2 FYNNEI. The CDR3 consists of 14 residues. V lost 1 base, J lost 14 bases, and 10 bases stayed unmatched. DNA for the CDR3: TGTGCCAGCAGTGAAGAGGAGGACAGGGAGAAAAAGTTCTTC. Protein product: CASSEEEDREKKFF.

The CDR3 spells CASSLQGNQPQHF. In DNA, the CDR3 is TGTGCCAGCAGTTTGCAGGGCAATCAGCCCCAGCATTTT. This sequence joins TRBV28 and TRBJ1-5; D gene unclear. V gave up 3 bases and J gave up 2 bases, with 5 bases separating them. There are 13 residues in the CDR3. Germline loops: CDR1 MDHEN, CDR2 SYDVKM.

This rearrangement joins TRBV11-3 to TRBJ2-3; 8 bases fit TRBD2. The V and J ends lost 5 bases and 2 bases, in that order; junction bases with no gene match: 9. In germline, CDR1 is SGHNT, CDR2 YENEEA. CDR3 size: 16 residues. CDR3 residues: CASSLARGRTTDTQYF. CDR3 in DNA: TGTGCCAGCAGCCTGGCTCGCGGGAGGACCACAGATACGCAGTATTTT.

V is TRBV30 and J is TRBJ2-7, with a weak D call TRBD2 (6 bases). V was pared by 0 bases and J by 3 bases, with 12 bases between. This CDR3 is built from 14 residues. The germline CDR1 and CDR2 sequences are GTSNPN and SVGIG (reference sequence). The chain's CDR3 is CAWSVPRDFYEQYF. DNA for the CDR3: TGTGCCTGGAGTGTCCCCCGGGACTTCTACGAGCAGTACTTC.

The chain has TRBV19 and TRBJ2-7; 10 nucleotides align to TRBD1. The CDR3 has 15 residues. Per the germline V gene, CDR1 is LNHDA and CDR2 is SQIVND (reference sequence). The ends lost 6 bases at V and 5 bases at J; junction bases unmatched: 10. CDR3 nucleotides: TGTGCCAGTAGCCGATACCGGGACAGGGGCAACGAGCAGTACTTC. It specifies CASSRYRDRGNEQYF. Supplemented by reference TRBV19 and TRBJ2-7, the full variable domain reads DGGITQSPKYLFRKEGQNVTLSCEQNLNHDAMYWYRQDPGQGLRLIYYSQIVNDFQKGDIAEGYSVSREKKESFPLTVTSAQKNPTAFYLCASSRYRDRGNEQYFGPGTRLTVT.

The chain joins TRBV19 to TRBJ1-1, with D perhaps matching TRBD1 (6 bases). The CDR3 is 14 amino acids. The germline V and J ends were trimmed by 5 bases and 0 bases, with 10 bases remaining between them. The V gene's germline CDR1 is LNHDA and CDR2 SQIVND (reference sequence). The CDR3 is CASSWDTMNTEAFF. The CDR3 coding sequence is TGTGCCAGTAGTTGGGACACCATGAACACTGAAGCTTTCTTT.

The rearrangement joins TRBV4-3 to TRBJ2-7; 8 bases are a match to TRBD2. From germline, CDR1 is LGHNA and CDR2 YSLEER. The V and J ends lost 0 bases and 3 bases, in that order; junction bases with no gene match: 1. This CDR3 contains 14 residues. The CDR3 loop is CASSQEGLGYEQYF. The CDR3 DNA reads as TGCGCCAGCAGCCAAGAGGGACTAGGCTACGAGCAGTACTTC.

CDR3 sequence: CASSLLAGVYEQYF. CDR3 DNA: TGTGCCAGCAGTTTATTAGCGGGAGTGTACGAGCAGTACTTC. The chain recombines TRBV27 with TRBJ2-7, with 9 bases matching TRBD2. The germline V gene has CDR1 MNHEY and CDR2 SMNVEV (reference sequence). The CDR3 extends over 14 amino acids. J gave up 4 bases and V 1 base, and 2 bases lay outside the gene matches.

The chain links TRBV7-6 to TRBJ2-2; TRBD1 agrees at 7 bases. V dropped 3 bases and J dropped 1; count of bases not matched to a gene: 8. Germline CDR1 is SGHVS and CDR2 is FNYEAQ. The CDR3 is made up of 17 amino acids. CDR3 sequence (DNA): TGTGCCAGCAGCTTTCAGTCGGGACAGATGAACACCGGGGAGCTGTTTTTT. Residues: CASSFQSGQMNTGELFF.

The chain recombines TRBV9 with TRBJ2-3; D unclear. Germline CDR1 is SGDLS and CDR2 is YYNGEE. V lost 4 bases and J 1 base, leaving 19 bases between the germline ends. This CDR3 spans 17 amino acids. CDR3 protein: CASSPRPRVVGTDTQYF. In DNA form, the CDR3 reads TGTGCCAGCAGCCCCCGCCCCCGGGTGGTCGGCACAGATACGCAGTATTTT.